The 12 T cell receptor beta chains given below trace back to one sample, sequenced in a study of T cells after somatic rescue of genetic block (dated by TCRdb to 2018 to 2021). The library was prepared using the immunoSEQ multiplex PCR assay. TCRdb limited this immuneACCESS table to in-frame rearrangements with V and J called. A share of clones is missing; checked studies link under half to unresolved V genes, and the rest is unexplained. This sample gives tens of thousands of clones in total; approximately 91% of them show up just once. The ten largest clones add up to less than 3.5% of the sample. Specimen: peripheral blood mononuclear cells (PBMCs). The source of these receptors is a man aged 30-40 years.

The CDR3 region is CASSLQGTDTQYF. CDR3 coding DNA: TGTGCCAGTAGTTTACAGGGAACAGATACGCAGTATTTT. This chain connects TRBV19 to TRBJ2-3; D might be TRBD1 (6 bases). From germline, CDR1 is LNHDA and CDR2 SQIVND (reference sequence). The ends were cut back, 5 bases at V and 3 bases at J, with 9 bases in the middle. This CDR3 spans 13 amino acids.

This clone was recorded once. This sequence joins TRBV7-3 and TRBJ2-7, with 10 bases identical to TRBD1. The J segment lost 5 bases and the V segment lost 8 bases, leaving 9 bases of the junction unmatched. Germline-derived CDR1 and CDR2 are SGHTA and FQGTGA. The CDR3 loop spans 14 amino acids. CDR3 loop: CASAPTGGFHEQYF. CDR3 nucleotide sequence: TGTGCCAGCGCCCCGACAGGGGGCTTCCACGAGCAGTACTTC. Looking up the rest from reference TRBV7-3 and TRBJ2-7 gives the full variable domain: GAGVSQTPSNKVTEKGKYVELRCDPISGHTALYWYRQSLGQGPEFLIYFQGTGAADDSGLPNDRFFAVRPEGSVSTLKIQRTERGDSAVYLCASAPTGGFHEQYFGPGTRLTVT.

This sequence joins TRBV5-1 and TRBJ2-3; TRBD2 matches 8 bases. This CDR3 is built from 15 residues. Trimming at V came to 4 bases and at J to 4 bases, leaving 8 bases not matched to a gene. CDR1 is SGHRS, CDR2 YFSETQ, per germline. The CDR3: CASSPISGEADTQYF. As DNA, the CDR3 is TGCGCCAGCAGCCCGATTAGCGGGGAGGCAGATACGCAGTATTTT. The whole variable domain, remainder taken from reference TRBV5-1 and TRBJ2-3, is KAGVTQTPRYLIKTRGQQVTLSCSPISGHRSVSWYQQTPGQGLQFLFEYFSETQRNKGNFPGRFSGRQFSNSRSEMNVSTLELGDSALYLCASSPISGEADTQYFGPGTRLTVL.

The rearrangement uses TRBV29-1 and TRBJ2-3; 10 positions agree with TRBD2. Per germline, CDR1 SQVTM and CDR2 ANQGSEA. The ends lost 8 bases at V and 0 bases at J; junction bases unmatched: 17. The CDR3 is 18 residues long. The DNA for the CDR3 is TGCAGCTCCTCCGCGGCCAGCGGGGGGGAATATAGCACAGATACGCAGTATTTT. It codes for CSSSAASGGEYSTDTQYF.

Here the CDR3 reads CASSANPGQGSGTEAFF. The CDR3 coding sequence is TGTGCCAGCAGTGCCAATCCGGGACAGGGATCGGGAACTGAAGCTTTCTTT. The chain employs TRBV25-1 and TRBJ1-1; TRBD1 matches at 9 bases. Germline lookup yields CDR1 MGHDK and CDR2 SYGVNS. V was clipped by 4 bases and J by 5 bases; unmatched bases: 14. The CDR3 length is 17 residues.

The chain combines TRBV28 with TRBJ2-2; D uncertain. The V and J ends lost 5 bases and 1 base respectively, with 11 bases between them. The V gene's germline CDR1 is MDHEN and CDR2 SYDVKM. CDR3 length: 15 amino acids. The CDR3 DNA follows: TGTGCCAGCAGTCCCCGGTTCGGGAACACCGGGGAGCTGTTTTTT. Translation: CASSPRFGNTGELFF.

The rearrangement links TRBV28 to TRBJ2-7, with D uncertain. Deletions cut 7 bases from V and 2 bases from J, with 9 bases between. This CDR3 is 12 amino acids long. The germline gives CDR1 MDHEN, CDR2 SYDVKM. The DNA of the CDR3 is TGTGCCAGCACTGGCGGTACCTACGAGCAGTACTTC. Encoded protein: CASTGGTYEQYF.

The chain carries TRBV4-3 and TRBJ2-6; TRBD2 is a possible D gene (5 bases). CDR1 is LGHNA, CDR2 YSLEER, per germline. Trimming stripped 4 bases from V and 0 bases from J, with 10 bases between. The CDR3 is made up of 16 amino acids. This CDR3 reads CASSPAVFSGANVLTF. The CDR3 DNA is TGCGCCAGCAGCCCAGCGGTGTTCTCTGGGGCCAACGTCCTGACTTTC.

The chain combines TRBV7-9 with TRBJ1-2, with 8 bases that match TRBD1. The CDR3 extends over 14 amino acids. The germline CDR1 and CDR2 sequences are SEHNR and FQNEAQ (reference sequence). V lost 5 bases and J lost 6; bases outside the gene matches: 8. Here the CDR3 DNA reads TGTGCCAGCAGCCAGGACAGGGTGGGCGATGGCTACACCTTC. Translated, it gives CASSQDRVGDGYTF.

V gene TRBV21-1 combines with J gene TRBJ1-5. TRBV21-1 is recorded as a pseudogene. The CDR3 runs to 16 residues. The CDR3 DNA reads as TGTGCCAGCAGCAAAGCGCTTAGTTTCTCGGGGCAGCCCCAGCATTTT. Its protein is CASSKALSFSGQPQHF.

The chain links TRBV7-9 to TRBJ1-3; 10 bases align to TRBD1. After removal of 5 bases from V and 4 bases from J, the junction contained 8 bases not matched to a gene. This CDR3 region has 16 residues. Germline loops: CDR1 SEHNR, CDR2 FQNEAQ (reference sequence). The CDR3 here is CASSVDRGLSGNTIYF. DNA for the CDR3: TGTGCCAGCAGCGTAGACAGGGGGCTTTCAGGAAACACCATATATTTT.

The CDR3 loop reads CASKLQGASQPQHF. In DNA, the CDR3 is TGTGCCAGCAAACTACAGGGGGCTTCTCAGCCCCAGCATTTT. The V gene is TRBV28, the J gene TRBJ1-5, with 9 bases matching TRBD1. The V segment lost 7 bases and the J segment 6 bases; nucleotides outside the gene matches: 7. The CDR3 is 14 amino acids. Germline V gives CDR1 MDHEN, CDR2 SYDVKM.